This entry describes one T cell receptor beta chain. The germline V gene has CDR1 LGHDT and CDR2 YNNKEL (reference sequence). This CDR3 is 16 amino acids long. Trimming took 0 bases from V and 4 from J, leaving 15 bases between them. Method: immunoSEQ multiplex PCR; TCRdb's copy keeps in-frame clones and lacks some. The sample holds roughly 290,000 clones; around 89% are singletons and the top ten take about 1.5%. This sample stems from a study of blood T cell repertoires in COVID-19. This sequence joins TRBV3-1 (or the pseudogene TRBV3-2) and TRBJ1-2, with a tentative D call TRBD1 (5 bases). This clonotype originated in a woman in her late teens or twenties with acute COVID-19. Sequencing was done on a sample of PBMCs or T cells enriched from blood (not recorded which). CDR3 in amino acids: CASSQDHGQGGYGYTF. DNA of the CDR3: TGTGCCAGCAGCCAAGACCATGGGCAGGGAGGCTATGGCTACACCTTC.